The 28 T cell receptor beta chains below all came from one sample that was sequenced in a study of radiotherapy plus CTLA-4 blockade in lung cancer. Repertoires were generated with immunoSEQ multiplex PCR, while TCRdb's copy carries only in-frame clones and drops some. The table records approximately 110,000 clones, 70% to 85% of them present only once. The sample was peripheral blood, taken from a patient treated with radiotherapy plus ipilimumab. These receptor sequences come from a human donor with non-small cell lung cancer that progressed on radiotherapy plus ipilimumab. Some clones in this sample may be carry-over from other donors' samples.

This clone showed up just a few times. The chain has TRBV2 and TRBJ1-2; D may be TRBD1 (5 bases). The CDR3 sequence is 15 residues long. Trimming pared 0 bases from V and 2 bases from J, leaving 10 bases between. CDR1 SNHLY and CDR2 FYNNEI come from the germline V gene. CDR3 region: CASSEASAGNYGYTF. CDR3 nucleotide sequence: TGTGCCAGCAGTGAAGCATCTGCAGGGAACTATGGCTACACCTTC.

This chain connects TRBV27 to TRBJ2-3; TRBD2 agrees at 11 bases. Germline assignment: CDR1 MNHEY and CDR2 SMNVEV (reference sequence). This CDR3 is built from 18 residues. Trimming cost V 4 bases and J 2 bases; bases outside gene matches: 11. The CDR3 is CASSSLAGANVLTDTQYF. The CDR3 DNA follows: TGTGCCAGCAGTTCACTAGCGGGGGCCAACGTCCTCACAGATACGCAGTATTTT.

This clone appeared a single time. This chain connects TRBV4-2 to TRBJ1-6; the D gene is possibly TRBD1 (6 bases). The V gene's germline CDR1 is LGHNA and CDR2 YNFKEQ. The V and J ends lost 1 base and 3 bases respectively, with 13 bases between them. The CDR3 covers 17 residues. CDR3 DNA: TGTGCCAGCAGCCAAGGAGGACAGCGTCACTATAATTCACCCCTCCACTTT. Amino acids: CASSQGGQRHYNSPLHF.

The chain has TRBV5-1 and TRBJ2-1; D is uncertain. Germline V lookup: CDR1 SGHRS, CDR2 YFSETQ. The CDR3 contains 18 residues. V gave up 3 bases and J gave up 0 bases, with 19 bases separating them. The CDR3 spells CASSYQYRHTRSYNEQFF. DNA of the CDR3: TGCGCCAGCAGCTACCAGTACCGACATACCCGCTCCTACAATGAGCAGTTCTTC.

The chain joins TRBV27 to TRBJ1-1, with D uncertain. This CDR3 is built from 14 residues. The ends were cut back, 5 bases at V and 4 bases at J, with 14 bases in the middle. The germline gives CDR1 MNHEY, CDR2 SMNVEV (reference sequence). As DNA, the CDR3 is TGTGCCAGCAGTCGGAGGGAGTGGGGCACTGAAGCTTTCTTT. Its translation: CASSRREWGTEAFF.

V is TRBV29-1 and J is TRBJ1-2; D possibly corresponds to TRBD1 (5 bases). The CDR3 contains 11 residues. Germline loops: CDR1 SQVTM, CDR2 ANQGSEA. V lost 5 bases and J 6 bases, leaving 10 bases between the germline ends. The CDR3 DNA sequence: TGCAGCGTTAACCCCAGGGATGGCTACACCTTC. It codes for CSVNPRDGYTF.

The V call is TRBV29-1, the J call TRBJ2-1, with 10 positions matching TRBD1. The V segment lost 3 bases and the J segment 9 bases; nucleotides outside the gene matches: 11. Germline CDR1 SQVTM, CDR2 ANQGSEA. The CDR3 has 15 amino acids. CDR3 DNA sequence: TGCAGCGTTGATCCGGGACAGGGGTTCTCGGGTGAGCAGTTCTTC. This sequence encodes CSVDPGQGFSGEQFF.

The CDR3 is CASRELAGGQETQYF. CDR3 nucleotides: TGTGCCAGCAGGGAACTAGCGGGGGGGCAGGAGACCCAGTACTTC. The chain uses TRBV2 and TRBJ2-5, with 13 bases that match TRBD2. Looked up from germline, CDR1 is SNHLY and CDR2 is FYNNEI. Unmatched junction bases numbered 6, after V lost 6 bases and J lost 5 bases. There are 15 residues in the CDR3.

This clone was counted only a few times. V is TRBV27 and J is TRBJ1-2, with unresolved D. The CDR3 consists of 15 residues. Trimming took 5 bases from V and 4 from J, leaving 17 bases between them. In germline, CDR1 is MNHEY, CDR2 SMNVEV (reference sequence). The CDR3: CASSPAGRTLYGYTF. CDR3 DNA: TGTGCCAGCAGTCCCGCCGGCAGGACCCTCTATGGCTACACCTTC.

This clone was seen just once. This chain uses TRBV4-2 with TRBJ2-1, with a weak D call TRBD2 (5 bases). The ends were cut back, 0 bases at V and 6 bases at J, with 15 bases in the middle. The CDR3 has 16 amino acids. Germline V gene data show CDR1 as LGHNA and CDR2 as YNFKEQ. CDR3 protein: CASSQDRGSVFNEQFF. CDR3 nucleotides: TGTGCCAGCAGCCAAGATCGAGGGTCAGTGTTCAATGAGCAGTTCTTC.

This clone was observed once. The CDR3: CARASGNGANVLTF. DNA for the CDR3: TGTGCCAGAGCCTCGGGGAACGGGGCCAACGTCCTGACTTTC. The V call is TRBV2, the J call TRBJ2-6; TRBD2 is a possible D gene (5 bases). Per germline, CDR1 SNHLY and CDR2 FYNNEI. Trimming left V 9 bases short and J 4 bases short, with 13 bases between. The CDR3 consists of 14 residues.

This clone was found a few times. This CDR3 reads CASSPTARGTGELFF. In DNA, the CDR3 is TGTGCCAGCAGCCCGACAGCCAGGGGCACCGGGGAGCTGTTTTTT. The chain couples TRBV2 to TRBJ2-2; perhaps TRBD1 as D (6 bases). The CDR3 is 15 residues long. Trimming removed 6 bases at V and 4 bases at J, with 15 bases between. The germline CDR1 and CDR2 sequences are SNHLY and FYNNEI.

The chain uses TRBV7-9 and TRBJ1-3; D is uncertain. The CDR3 loop spans 15 amino acids. CDR1 and CDR2 from the germline V gene are SEHNR and FQNEAQ (reference sequence). V shed 5 bases and J shed 4 bases, with 15 bases lying between them. This chain's CDR3 is CASSPTRGAGNTIYF. As DNA, the CDR3 is TGTGCCAGCAGCCCAACTCGGGGTGCCGGAAACACCATATATTTT.

This clone was detected once. The chain combines TRBV9 with TRBJ2-7; a possible D gene is TRBD2 (5 bases). The length of the CDR3 is 12 residues. From germline, CDR1 is SGDLS and CDR2 YYNGEE. The V end was cut by 4 bases, the J end by 4 bases, with 9 bases between. For the CDR3, the DNA is TGTGCCAGCAGCCCCAGCGGATACGAGCAGTACTTC. Its translation: CASSPSGYEQYF.

The V gene is TRBV29-1, the J gene TRBJ2-7; possible D gene TRBD2, 6 bases. The CDR3 sequence is 13 residues long. Germline loops: CDR1 SQVTM, CDR2 ANQGSEA. V lost 7 bases and J 6 bases, leaving 19 bases between the germline ends. The CDR3 is CSGAPGLGSEQYF. The CDR3 DNA reads as TGCAGCGGAGCCCCGGGACTGGGGTCCGAGCAGTACTTC.

This chain uses TRBV6-5 with TRBJ2-2; 8 bases map to TRBD1. Trimming removed 6 bases from V and 6 bases from J; junction bases left unmatched: 6. This CDR3 has 14 residues. Germline CDR1 reads MNHEY; CDR2 reads SVGAGI. The CDR3 here is CASRMGQAAGELFF. CDR3 nucleotide sequence: TGTGCCAGCAGAATGGGACAGGCGGCCGGGGAGCTGTTTTTT.

The chain recombines TRBV4-1 with TRBJ1-2; D possibly corresponds to TRBD1 (6 bases). Trimming took off 1 base at V and 4 bases at J, with 13 bases between the two ends. The CDR3 spans 15 residues. The germline CDR1 and CDR2 sequences are MGHRA and YSYEKL. CDR3 loop: CASSQAGGAAYGYTF. The CDR3 DNA is TGCGCCAGCAGCCAAGCGGGGGGGGCTGCCTATGGCTACACCTTC.

The chain recombines TRBV4-3 with TRBJ1-4; TRBD1 might be the D (5 bases). Germline CDR1 is LGHNA and CDR2 is YSLEER. This CDR3 spans 16 amino acids. V lost 2 bases to trimming and J lost 4 bases, with 14 bases between them. CDR3 nucleotide sequence: TGCGCCAGCAGCCAATTGGTAGGGACTGATAATGAAAAACTGTTTTTT. Its protein product is CASSQLVGTDNEKLFF.

The chain joins TRBV5-6 to TRBJ2-5; a weak D match, TRBD2 (6 bases). The J call may be incorrect, as the DNA end agrees better with TRBJ2-7. The CDR3 contains 14 residues. The V gene's germline CDR1 is SGHDT and CDR2 YYEEEE. The CDR3 sequence is CASSLAGETYEQYF. CDR3 sequence (DNA): TGTGCCAGCAGCTTGGCGGGGGAAACCTACGAGCAGTACTTC.

The chain's CDR3 is CASSPSAGGRTDTQYF. CDR3 DNA sequence: TGTGCCAGCTCACCCTCAGCGGGGGGGCGCACAGATACGCAGTATTTT. The chain recombines TRBV18 with TRBJ2-3, with 10 nucleotides matching TRBD2. The CDR3 runs to 16 residues. Germline V gene data show CDR1 as KGHSH and CDR2 as LQKENI. The junction had 4 bases not matched to a gene; V was cut back by 3 bases and J by 1 base.

This clone was observed a handful of times. V gene TRBV5-1 combines with J gene TRBJ1-5; no clear D gene. V lost 1 base to trimming and J lost 11 bases, with 10 bases between them. Germline-derived CDR1 and CDR2 are SGHRS and YFSETQ. CDR3 size: 12 residues. CDR3 DNA: TGCGCCAGCAGCTTGTTGCTAAGGGCCCAGCATTTT. Residues: CASSLLLRAQHF.

The chain combines TRBV5-1 with TRBJ2-7; D is ambiguous. The CDR3 sequence is 12 residues long. CDR1 and CDR2 from the germline V gene are SGHRS and YFSETQ. The ends were cut back, 4 bases at V and 3 bases at J, with 8 bases in the middle. The CDR3 coding sequence is TGCGCCAGCAGCCTGGAGAACTACGAGCAGTACTTC. Translating it yields CASSLENYEQYF.

V usage is TRBV5-1 and J usage is TRBJ1-3; 8 bases fit TRBD1. CDR1 and CDR2 from the germline V gene are SGHRS and YFSETQ. The CDR3 is made up of 14 amino acids. V lost 2 bases to trimming and J lost 7 bases; unmatched junction nucleotides: 5. The CDR3: CASSLHSGGNTIYF. In DNA, the CDR3 is TGCGCCAGCAGCTTACATTCAGGGGGCAACACCATATATTTT.

This chain joins TRBV7-2 and TRBJ1-2, with D hard to call. CDR3 length: 17 residues. Trimming stripped 1 base from V and 2 bases from J, with 17 bases between. Germline loops: CDR1 SGHTA, CDR2 FQGNSA. Here the CDR3 DNA reads TGTGCCAGCAGCTTAGGGGTCCCGATGGCCCTGAACTATGGCTACACCTTC. Protein: CASSLGVPMALNYGYTF.

The chain has TRBV7-2 and TRBJ2-6; D not resolved. With 5 bases removed from V and 4 bases from J, the gap between germline ends came to 12 bases. The germline gives CDR1 SGHTA, CDR2 FQGNSA. The length of the CDR3 is 15 residues. DNA of the CDR3: TGTGCCAGCAGCCTAACACCCTCCGGGGCCAACGTCCTGACTTTC. Amino acids: CASSLTPSGANVLTF. The full variable domain, rest sourced from reference TRBV7-2 and TRBJ2-6, is GAGVSQSPSNKVTEKGKDVELRCDPISGHTALYWYRQSLGQGLEFLIYFQGNSAPDKSGLPSDRFSAERTGGSVSTLTIQRTQQEDSAVYLCASSLTPSGANVLTFGAGSRLTVL.

The rearrangement joins TRBV6-5 to TRBJ2-1; D gene ambiguous. Trimming pared 5 bases from V and 6 bases from J, leaving 5 bases between. This CDR3 has 11 amino acids. Germline CDR1 MNHEY, CDR2 SVGAGI. This chain's CDR3 is CASSHGNEQFF. CDR3 nucleotide sequence: TGTGCCAGCAGTCACGGCAATGAGCAGTTCTTC.

The chain recombines TRBV13 with TRBJ2-3, with TRBD2 identical over 11 bases. J lost 0 bases, V lost 5 bases, and 22 bases had no gene match. Germline CDR1 PRHDT, CDR2 FYEKMQ (reference sequence). This CDR3 comprises 22 residues. For the CDR3, the DNA is TGTGCCAGCAGCCCTACCCCCCACCGAATTAGCGGGGGGGCCTATAGCACAGATACGCAGTATTTT. This codes for CASSPTPHRISGGAYSTDTQYF. The full variable domain, completed using reference TRBV13 and TRBJ2-3, is AAGVIQSPRHLIKEKRETATLKCYPIPRHDTVYWYQQGPGQDPQFLISFYEKMQSDKGSIPDRFSAQQFSDYHSELNMSSLELGDSALYFCASSPTPHRISGGAYSTDTQYFGPGTRLTVL.

The J gene is TRBJ2-2, the V gene TRBV27; D ambiguous. Germline CDR1 is MNHEY and CDR2 is SMNVEV (reference sequence). The germline V and J ends were trimmed by 7 bases and 1 base, with 16 bases remaining between them. The CDR3 runs to 16 residues. Here the CDR3 DNA reads TGTGCCAGCACCACCACTCAGAAGGGGAACACCGGGGAGCTGTTTTTT. Protein sequence: CASTTTQKGNTGELFF.